These 5 T cell receptor beta chains share one sample of origin, sequenced in a study of T cells in Graves' hyperthyroidism and ophthalmopathy. TCR beta CDR3 regions were amplified from RNA transcripts. The HTBI primer set drove a first-round RT-PCR of the TCR CDR3. Via MiXCR, TCRdb re-called the multiplex PCR reads, giving one row per CDR3 protein. There are hundreds of thousands of distinct CDR3 sequences in the sample; approximately 40% occur only once, and approximately 10% lies in the top ten. The sequenced sample consisted of blood. Every receptor here comes from a young man with Graves' hyperthyroidism.

V usage is TRBV10-3 and J usage is TRBJ2-7, with 8 positions matching TRBD1. The CDR3 covers 16 residues. Germline CDR1 ENHRY, CDR2 SYGVKD. V gave up 2 bases and J gave up 2 bases; unmatched junction bases: 8. The CDR3 spells CAISEGQGTLTYEQYF. CDR3 in DNA: TGTGCCATCAGTGAGGGACAGGGTACTCTAACCTACGAGCAGTACTTC.

A remark on this clonotype: A read error may produce the germline difference seen at one junction end. The gene calls are TRBV2 and TRBJ1-3; unclear D gene. This CDR3 contains 17 residues. Germline V gives CDR1 SNHLY, CDR2 FYNNEI. CDR3 nucleotide sequence: TGTGCCAGCAGTGAAGCGGTGGAGGGCCCCCCTGGAAACACCATACATTTT. This translates into CASSEAVEGPPGNTIHF. Based on the CDR3 plus reference TRBV2 and TRBJ1-3, the full variable domain is EPEVTQTPSHQVTQMGQEVILRCVPISNHLYFYWYRQILGQKVEFLVSFYNNEISEKSEIFDDQFSVERPDGSNFTLKIRSTKLEDSAMYFCASSEAVEGPPGNTIHFGEGSWLTVV.

As to this clonotype: This may be a read error: a much more frequent sequence differs by one nucleotide. As the CDR3 is not closed by the conserved phenylalanine or tryptophan, this likely results from a read error. J is TRBJ1-1 and V is TRBV29-1; D remains ambiguous. CDR1 SQVTM and CDR2 ANQGSEA come from the germline V gene. This CDR3 is built from 14 residues. With 5 bases removed from V and 4 bases from J, the gap between germline ends came to 17 bases. CDR3 region: CSVCGGEVGTEAFL. CDR3 DNA: TGCAGCGTTTGTGGCGGAGAAGTTGGCACTGAAGCTTTCCTT.

This clonotype was detected a few times. The rearrangement links TRBV20-1 to TRBJ2-7; 7 positions agree with TRBD1. J gave up 4 bases and V 1 base, and 7 bases lay outside the gene matches. Germline V gene data show CDR1 as DFQATT and CDR2 as SNEGSKA (reference sequence). The CDR3 is 14 residues long. In DNA, the CDR3 is TGCAGTGCTAGAGGGGGGCAGGGGGATTACGAGCAGTACTTC. Its translation: CSARGGQGDYEQYF.

This clonotype was counted ten times or more. CDR3 coding DNA: TGTGCCAGTAGCCCGCAGGGCTGGGCAAATTCACCCCTCCACTTT. Amino acids: CASSPQGWANSPLHF. The gene calls are TRBV19 and TRBJ1-6; D perhaps matches TRBD1 (5 bases). Germline values: CDR1 LNHDA, CDR2 SQIVND (reference sequence). The CDR3 runs to 15 residues. Trimming cost V 6 bases and J 7 bases, with 16 bases left between them.